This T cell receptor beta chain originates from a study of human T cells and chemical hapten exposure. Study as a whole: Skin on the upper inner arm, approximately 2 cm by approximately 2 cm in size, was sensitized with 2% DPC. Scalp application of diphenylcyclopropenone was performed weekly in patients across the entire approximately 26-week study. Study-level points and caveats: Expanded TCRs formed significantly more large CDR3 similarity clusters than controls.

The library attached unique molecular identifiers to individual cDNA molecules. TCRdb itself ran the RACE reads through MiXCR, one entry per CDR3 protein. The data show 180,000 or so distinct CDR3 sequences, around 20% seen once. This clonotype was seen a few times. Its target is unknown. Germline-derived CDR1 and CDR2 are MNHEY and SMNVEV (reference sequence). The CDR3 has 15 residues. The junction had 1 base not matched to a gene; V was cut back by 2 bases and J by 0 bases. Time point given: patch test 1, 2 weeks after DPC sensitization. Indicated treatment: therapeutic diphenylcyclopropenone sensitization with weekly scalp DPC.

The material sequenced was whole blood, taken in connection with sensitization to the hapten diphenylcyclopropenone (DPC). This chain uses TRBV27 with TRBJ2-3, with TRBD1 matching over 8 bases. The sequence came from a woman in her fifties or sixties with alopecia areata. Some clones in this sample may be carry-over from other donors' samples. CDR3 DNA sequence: TGTGCCAGCAGTTTACAGGGGGCAAGCACAGATACGCAGTATTTT. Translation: CASSLQGASTDTQYF.